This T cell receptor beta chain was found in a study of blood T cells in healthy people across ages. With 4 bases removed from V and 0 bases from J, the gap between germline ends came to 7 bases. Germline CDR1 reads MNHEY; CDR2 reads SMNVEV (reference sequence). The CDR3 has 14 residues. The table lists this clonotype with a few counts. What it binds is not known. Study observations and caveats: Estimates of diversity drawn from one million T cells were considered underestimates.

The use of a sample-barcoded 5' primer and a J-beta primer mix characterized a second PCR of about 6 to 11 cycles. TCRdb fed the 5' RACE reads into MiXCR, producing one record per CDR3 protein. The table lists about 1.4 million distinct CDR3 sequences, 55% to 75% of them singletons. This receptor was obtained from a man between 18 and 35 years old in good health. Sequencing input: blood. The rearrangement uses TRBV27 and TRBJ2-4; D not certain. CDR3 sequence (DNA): TGTGCCAGCAGTTCAGTACTAGCCAAAAACATTCAGTACTTC. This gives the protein CASSSVLAKNIQYF.